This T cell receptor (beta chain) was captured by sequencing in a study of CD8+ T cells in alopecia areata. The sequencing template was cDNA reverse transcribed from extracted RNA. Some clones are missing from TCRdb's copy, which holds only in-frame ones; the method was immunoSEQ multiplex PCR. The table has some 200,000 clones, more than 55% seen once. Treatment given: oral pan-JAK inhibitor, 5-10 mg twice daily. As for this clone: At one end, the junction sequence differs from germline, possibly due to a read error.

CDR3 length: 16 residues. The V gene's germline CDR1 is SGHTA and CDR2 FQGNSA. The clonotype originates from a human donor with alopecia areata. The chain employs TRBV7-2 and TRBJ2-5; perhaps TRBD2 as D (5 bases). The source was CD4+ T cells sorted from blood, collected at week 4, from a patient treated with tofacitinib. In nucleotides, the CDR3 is TGTGCCAGCAGCTTAGCGCTTGATGGGAGTCAAGGGACCCAGTACTTC. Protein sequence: CASSLALDGSQGTQYF.